These T cell receptor beta chains were read from a single sample in a study of blood T cell repertoires in COVID-19. Method: immunoSEQ multiplex PCR; TCRdb's copy keeps in-frame clones and lacks some. Found here are about 160,000 clones, about 86% of them singletons; the top ten hold approximately 7%. Material: peripheral blood. The receptor source for this set is a man aged 50 to 60 with active or convalescent COVID-19. Both conserved end residues are part of each CDR3. The D gene is left open where the match is weak. Clone size is stated in some rows and not others, as once, few, many or a class when expanded.

TRBV7-2	TRBJ2-3	NA	few	TGTGCCAGCAGCTTATGGCTAGCTAGCACAGATACGCAGTATTTT	CASSLWLASTDTQYF
TRBV7-9	TRBJ2-5	TRBD2	NA	TGTGCCAGCAGCCACTTTGGGAGGGCTCTGGGAGCCCAGTACTTC	CASSHFGRALGAQYF
TRBV5-4	TRBJ2-5	NA	NA	TGTGCCAGCAGCTTGGATAATAGAGTGGAGACCCAGTACTTC	CASSLDNRVETQYF
TRBV5-8	TRBJ1-2	NA	few	TGTGCCAGCAGCCCTTTAGACAGAAGGAGCGGCTACACCTTC	CASSPLDRRSGYTF
TRBV28	TRBJ1-2	TRBD1	NA	TGTGCCAGCAGTGTGACAGGGTCTGGCTACACCTTC	CASSVTGSGYTF
TRBV6-2/TRBV6-3	TRBJ2-1	NA	NA	TGTGCCAGCAGTGTATCTGAGAATGAGCAGTTCTTC	CASSVSENEQFF
TRBV7-7	TRBJ2-2	TRBD1	NA	TGTGCTAGCAGCCTCCAGGGGGCGAACACCGGGGAGCTGTTTTTT	CASSLQGANTGELFF
TRBV9	TRBJ1-6	NA	few	TGTGCCAGCAGCGTAGAAGCGGGTGGTAATTCACCCCTCCACTTT	CASSVEAGGNSPLHF
TRBV29-1	TRBJ2-1	TRBD2	NA	TGCAGCGTTCCGGGGGGTTTCTTGGATGAGCAGTTCTTC	CSVPGGFLDEQFF
TRBV7-2	TRBJ2-3	TRBD1	NA	TGTGCCAGCAGCTTAGTAGCAGGGGGCTCGGATACGCAGTATTTT	CASSLVAGGSDTQYF
TRBV11-2	TRBJ2-2	NA	NA	TGTGCCAGCAGCTACCGGGACATACTGAGGGCGAGGAAGCTGTTTTTT	CASSYRDILRARKLFF
TRBV19	TRBJ2-2	TRBD2	NA	TGTGCCAGTAGTGGGACTAGCGGGAGAGGCACCGGGGAGCTGTTTTTT	CASSGTSGRGTGELFF
TRBV19	TRBJ2-3	TRBD2	NA	TGTGCCAGTAGGCCACGGGAGCGGGGGGTTTCAGATACGCAGTATTTT	CASRPRERGVSDTQYF
TRBV6-2/TRBV6-3	TRBJ2-5	TRBD1	NA	TGTGCCAGCAGTAAAACAGGGGAAGAGACCCAGTACTTC	CASSKTGEETQYF
TRBV20-1	TRBJ1-5	TRBD1	once	TGCAGTGCAAGTCAGGGGGATCAGCCCCAGCATTTT	CSASQGDQPQHF
TRBV28	TRBJ2-3	TRBD2	NA	TGTGCCAGCGGCTTAGCGGGCTATGATCTCGATACGCAGTATTTT	CASGLAGYDLDTQYF
TRBV3-1/TRBV3-2	TRBJ2-7	NA	once	TGTGCCAGCAGCCAACCGAGATTGCCCCCCTACGAGCAGTACTTC	CASSQPRLPPYEQYF
TRBV24-1	TRBJ1-1	TRBD1	NA	TGTGCCACCAGTGATTCGGGACAGTTGAACACTGAAGCTTTCTTT	CATSDSGQLNTEAFF
TRBV19	TRBJ2-7	TRBD1	NA	TGTGCCAGTAGCCGACAGGGGGCATCCTACGAGCAGTACTTC	CASSRQGASYEQYF
TRBV30	TRBJ2-3	TRBD2	NA	TGTGCCTGGAGTGCGCTAGCGGGGGGCACAGATACGCAGTATTTT	CAWSALAGGTDTQYF
TRBV27	TRBJ2-5	NA	NA	TGTGCCAGCAGTTGGCAGGGCTCCGGAGAGACCCAGTACTTC	CASSWQGSGETQYF
TRBV27	TRBJ2-3	TRBD2	NA	TGTGCCAGCAGCTCGCTAGCGGGAGGGCGGGATACGCAGTATTTT	CASSSLAGGRDTQYF
TRBV7-9	TRBJ1-5	TRBD1	NA	TGTGCCAGCAGCTTCGAGGCCGGGACAGGGGGCAATCAGCCCCAGCATTTT	CASSFEAGTGGNQPQHF
TRBV23-1	TRBJ2-1	TRBD1	NA	TGCGCCAGCAGTCCGGGACAGGGCGAGTTCTTC	CASSPGQGEFF
TRBV6-4	TRBJ2-1	NA	NA	TGTGCCAGCAGGGCAGCTCAGGGTGAGCAGTTCTTC	CASRAAQGEQFF
TRBV6-5	TRBJ2-7	TRBD2	NA	TGTGCCAGCAGGGGTAGCGGGAGTTCCCCCGAGCAGTACTTC	CASRGSGSSPEQYF
TRBV11-3	TRBJ1-1	NA	few	TGTGCCAGCAGCTTGGGGGGGGAGAACACTGAAGCTTTCTTT	CASSLGGENTEAFF